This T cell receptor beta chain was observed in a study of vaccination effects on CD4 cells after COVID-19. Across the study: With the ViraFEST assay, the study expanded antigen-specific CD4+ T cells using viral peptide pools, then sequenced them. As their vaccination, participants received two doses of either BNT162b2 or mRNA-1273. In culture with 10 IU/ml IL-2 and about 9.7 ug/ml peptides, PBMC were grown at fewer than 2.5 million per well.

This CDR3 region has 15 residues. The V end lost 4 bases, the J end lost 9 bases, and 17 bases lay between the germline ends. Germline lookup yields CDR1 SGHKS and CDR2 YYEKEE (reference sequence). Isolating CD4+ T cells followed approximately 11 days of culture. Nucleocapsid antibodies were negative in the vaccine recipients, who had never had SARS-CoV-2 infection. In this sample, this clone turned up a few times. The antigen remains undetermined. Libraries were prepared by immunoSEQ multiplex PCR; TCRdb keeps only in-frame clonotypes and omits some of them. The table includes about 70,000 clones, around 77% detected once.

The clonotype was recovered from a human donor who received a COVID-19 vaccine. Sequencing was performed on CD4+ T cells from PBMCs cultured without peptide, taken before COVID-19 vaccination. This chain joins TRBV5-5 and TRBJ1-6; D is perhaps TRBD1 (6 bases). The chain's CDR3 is CASSLDQGRRSPLHF. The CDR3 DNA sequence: TGTGCCAGCAGCCTTGATCAGGGGCGCCGTTCACCCCTCCACTTT.